Included here is one T cell receptor (beta chain) sequence, with context. The record originates from a study of cytomegalovirus exposure and HLA in healthy donors. The PCR had 60 Vbeta and 13 Jbeta primers. Some clones are missing from TCRdb's copy, which holds only in-frame ones; the method was immunoSEQ multiplex PCR. The table has about 140,000 clones, 75% to 80% seen once. The TCR was taken from a woman aged 25 to 45 in good health and CMV-seronegative. Sequences were obtained from PBMCs.

The CDR3 region is CASSRAGQVEAFF. The CDR3 nucleotides read TGTGCCAGCAGCCGCGCCGGACAGGTTGAAGCTTTCTTT. V and J are TRBV7-9 and TRBJ1-1; 7 nucleotides match TRBD1. V gave up 5 bases and J gave up 7 bases; unmatched junction bases: 7. The V gene's germline CDR1 is SEHNR and CDR2 FQNEAQ (reference sequence). The CDR3 extends over 13 amino acids. Full variable domain (missing parts from reference TRBV7-9 and TRBJ1-1): DTGVSQNPRHKITKRGQNVTFRCDPISEHNRLYWYRQTLGQGPEFLTYFQNEAQLEKSRLLSDRFSAERPKGSFSTLEIQRTEQGDSAMYLCASSRAGQVEAFFGQGTRLTVV.